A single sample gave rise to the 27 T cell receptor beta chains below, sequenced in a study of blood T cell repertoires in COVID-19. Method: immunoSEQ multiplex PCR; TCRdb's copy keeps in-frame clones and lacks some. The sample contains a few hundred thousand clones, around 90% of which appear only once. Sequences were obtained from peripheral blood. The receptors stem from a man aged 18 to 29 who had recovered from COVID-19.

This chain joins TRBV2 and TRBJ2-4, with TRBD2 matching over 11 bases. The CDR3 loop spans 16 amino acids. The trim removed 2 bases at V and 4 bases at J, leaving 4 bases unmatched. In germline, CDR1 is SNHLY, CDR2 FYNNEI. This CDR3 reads CASSERLAGRKNIQYF. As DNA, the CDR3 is TGTGCCAGCAGTGAAAGACTAGCGGGAAGGAAAAACATTCAGTACTTC. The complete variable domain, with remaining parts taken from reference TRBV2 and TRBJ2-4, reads EPEVTQTPSHQVTQMGQEVILRCVPISNHLYFYWYRQILGQKVEFLVSFYNNEISEKSEIFDDQFSVERPDGSNFTLKIRSTKLEDSAMYFCASSERLAGRKNIQYFGAGTRLSVL.

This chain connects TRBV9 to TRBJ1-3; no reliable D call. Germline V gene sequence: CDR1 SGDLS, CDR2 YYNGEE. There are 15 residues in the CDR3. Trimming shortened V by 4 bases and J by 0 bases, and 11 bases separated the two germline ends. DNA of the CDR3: TGTGCCAGCAGCCAAGTACAGAGCTCTGGAAACACCATATATTTT. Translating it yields CASSQVQSSGNTIYF.

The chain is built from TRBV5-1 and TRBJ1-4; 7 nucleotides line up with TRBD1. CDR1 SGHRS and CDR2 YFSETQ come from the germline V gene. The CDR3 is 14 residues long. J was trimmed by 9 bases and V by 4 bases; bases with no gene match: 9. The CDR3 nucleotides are TGCGCCAGCAGCCCAGACAGGGTGGATCAAAAACTGTTTTTT. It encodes CASSPDRVDQKLFF. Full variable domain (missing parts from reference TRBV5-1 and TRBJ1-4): KAGVTQTPRYLIKTRGQQVTLSCSPISGHRSVSWYQQTPGQGLQFLFEYFSETQRNKGNFPGRFSGRQFSNSRSEMNVSTLELGDSALYLCASSPDRVDQKLFFGSGTQLSVL.

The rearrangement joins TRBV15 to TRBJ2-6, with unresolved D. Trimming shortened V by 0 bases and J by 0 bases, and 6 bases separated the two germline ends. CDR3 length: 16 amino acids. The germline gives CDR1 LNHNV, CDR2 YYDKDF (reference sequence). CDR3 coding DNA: TGTGCCACCAGCAGAGATAAGAGCTCTGGGGCCAACGTCCTGACTTTC. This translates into CATSRDKSSGANVLTF. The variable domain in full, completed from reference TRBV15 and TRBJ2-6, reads DAMVIQNPRYQVTQFGKPVTLSCSQTLNHNVMYWYQQKSSQAPKLLFHYYDKDFNNEADTPDNFQSRRPNTSFCFLDIRSPGLGDTAMYLCATSRDKSSGANVLTFGAGSRLTVL.

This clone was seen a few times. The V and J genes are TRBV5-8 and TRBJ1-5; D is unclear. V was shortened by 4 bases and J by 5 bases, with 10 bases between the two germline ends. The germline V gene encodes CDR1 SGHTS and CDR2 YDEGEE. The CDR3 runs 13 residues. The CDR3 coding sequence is TGTGCCAGCAGCCGTGACATAGATCAGCCCCAGCATTTT. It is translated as CASSRDIDQPQHF. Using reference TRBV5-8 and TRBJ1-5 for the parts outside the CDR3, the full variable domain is EAGVTQSPTHLIKTRGQQATLRCSPISGHTSVYWYQQALGLGLQFLLWYDEGEERNRGNFPPRFSGRQFPNYSSELNVNALELEDSALYLCASSRDIDQPQHFGDGTRLSIL.

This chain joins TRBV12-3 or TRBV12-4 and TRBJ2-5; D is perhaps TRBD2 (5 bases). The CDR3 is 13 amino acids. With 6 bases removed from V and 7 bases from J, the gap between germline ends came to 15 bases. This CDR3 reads CASRRAGTWTQYF. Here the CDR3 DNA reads TGTGCCAGCAGGAGGGCGGGCACCTGGACCCAGTACTTC.

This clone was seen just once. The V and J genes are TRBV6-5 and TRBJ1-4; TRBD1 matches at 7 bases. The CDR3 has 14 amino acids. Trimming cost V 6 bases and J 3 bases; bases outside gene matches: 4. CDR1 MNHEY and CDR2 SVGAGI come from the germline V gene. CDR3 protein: CASRETGSNEKLFF. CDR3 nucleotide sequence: TGTGCCAGCAGGGAGACAGGGTCTAATGAAAAACTGTTTTTT.

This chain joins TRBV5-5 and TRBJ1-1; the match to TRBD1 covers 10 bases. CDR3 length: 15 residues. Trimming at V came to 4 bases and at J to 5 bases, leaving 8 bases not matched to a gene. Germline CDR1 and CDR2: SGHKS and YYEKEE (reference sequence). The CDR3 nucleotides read TGTGCCAGCAGCAGGGGGACAGGGGTAACAACTGAAGCTTTCTTT. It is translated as CASSRGTGVTTEAFF. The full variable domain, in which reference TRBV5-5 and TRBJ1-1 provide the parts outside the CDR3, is DAGVTQSPTHLIKTRGQQVTLRCSPISGHKSVSWYQQVLGQGPQFIFQYYEKEERGRGNFPDRFSARQFPNYSSELNVNALLLGDSALYLCASSRGTGVTTEAFFGQGTRLTVV.

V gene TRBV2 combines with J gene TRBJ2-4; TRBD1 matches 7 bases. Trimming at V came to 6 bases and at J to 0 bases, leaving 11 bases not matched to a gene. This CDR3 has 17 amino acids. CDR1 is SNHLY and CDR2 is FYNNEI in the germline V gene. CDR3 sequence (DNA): TGTGCCAGCAGAGGAGGACAGGCAGCACTAGCCAAAAACATTCAGTACTTC. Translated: CASRGGQAALAKNIQYF.

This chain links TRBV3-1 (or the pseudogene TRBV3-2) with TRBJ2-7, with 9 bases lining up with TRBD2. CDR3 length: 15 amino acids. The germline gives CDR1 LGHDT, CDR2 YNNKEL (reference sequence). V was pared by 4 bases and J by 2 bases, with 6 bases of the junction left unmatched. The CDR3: CASSPALAGPYEQYF. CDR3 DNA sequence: TGTGCCAGCAGCCCCGCGCTAGCGGGACCCTACGAGCAGTACTTC.

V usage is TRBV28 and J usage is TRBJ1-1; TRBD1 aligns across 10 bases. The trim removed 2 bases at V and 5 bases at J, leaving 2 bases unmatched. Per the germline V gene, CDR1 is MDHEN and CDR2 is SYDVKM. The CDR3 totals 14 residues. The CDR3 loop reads CASSLDRGRTEAFF. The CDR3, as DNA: TGTGCCAGCAGTTTAGACAGGGGGCGTACTGAAGCTTTCTTT. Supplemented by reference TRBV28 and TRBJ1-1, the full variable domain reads DVKVTQSSRYLVKRTGEKVFLECVQDMDHENMFWYRQDPGLGLRLIYFSYDVKMKEKGDIPEGYSVSREKKERFSLILESASTNQTSMYLCASSLDRGRTEAFFGQGTRLTVV.

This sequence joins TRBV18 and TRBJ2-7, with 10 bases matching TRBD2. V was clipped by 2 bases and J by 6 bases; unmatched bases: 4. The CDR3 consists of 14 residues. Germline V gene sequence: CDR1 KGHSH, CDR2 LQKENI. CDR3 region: CASSPRLAGVEQYF. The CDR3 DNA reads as TGTGCCAGCTCACCAAGGCTAGCGGGAGTCGAGCAGTACTTC.

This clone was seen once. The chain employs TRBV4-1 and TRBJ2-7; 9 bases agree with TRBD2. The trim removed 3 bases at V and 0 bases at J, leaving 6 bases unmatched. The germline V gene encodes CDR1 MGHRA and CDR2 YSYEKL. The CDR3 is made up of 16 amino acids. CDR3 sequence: CASSHVSGGSSYEQYF. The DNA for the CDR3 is TGCGCCAGCAGCCACGTTAGCGGGGGCAGCTCCTACGAGCAGTACTTC.

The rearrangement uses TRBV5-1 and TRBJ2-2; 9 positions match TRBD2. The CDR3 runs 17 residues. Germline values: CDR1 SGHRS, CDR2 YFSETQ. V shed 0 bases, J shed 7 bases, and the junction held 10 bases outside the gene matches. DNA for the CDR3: TGCGCCAGCAGCTTGGAGGGCGGGAGGGCCGTTGGCGGGGAGCTGTTTTTT. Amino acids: CASSLEGGRAVGGELFF.

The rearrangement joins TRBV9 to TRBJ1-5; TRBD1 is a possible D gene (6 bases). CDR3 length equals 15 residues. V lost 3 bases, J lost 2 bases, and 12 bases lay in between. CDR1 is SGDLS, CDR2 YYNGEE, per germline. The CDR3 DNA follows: TGTGCCAGCAGCGCCTCGACAGGTGGCAATCAGCCCCAGCATTTT. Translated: CASSASTGGNQPQHF.

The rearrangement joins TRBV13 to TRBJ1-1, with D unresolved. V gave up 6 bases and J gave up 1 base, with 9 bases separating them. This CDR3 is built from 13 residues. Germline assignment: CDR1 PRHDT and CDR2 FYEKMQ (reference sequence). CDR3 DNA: TGTGCCAGCAGTCCAAATAGGAACACTGAAGCTTTCTTT. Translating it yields CASSPNRNTEAFF.

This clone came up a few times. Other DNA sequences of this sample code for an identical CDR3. CDR3 coding DNA: TGTGCCAGCAGTTTCACAGGGAACACTGAAGCTTTCTTT. Its translation: CASSFTGNTEAFF. This chain links TRBV12-3 or TRBV12-4 with TRBJ1-1; tentative D call: TRBD1 (5 bases). With 3 bases removed from V and 1 base from J, the gap between germline ends came to 6 bases. The length of the CDR3 is 13 residues.

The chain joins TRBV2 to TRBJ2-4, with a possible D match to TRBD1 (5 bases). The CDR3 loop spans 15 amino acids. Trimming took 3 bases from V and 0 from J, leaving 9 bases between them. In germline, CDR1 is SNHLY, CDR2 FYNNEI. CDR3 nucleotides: TGTGCCAGCAGTGAGCAGGGCCCAGCCAAAAACATTCAGTACTTC. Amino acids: CASSEQGPAKNIQYF. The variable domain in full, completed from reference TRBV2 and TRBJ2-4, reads EPEVTQTPSHQVTQMGQEVILRCVPISNHLYFYWYRQILGQKVEFLVSFYNNEISEKSEIFDDQFSVERPDGSNFTLKIRSTKLEDSAMYFCASSEQGPAKNIQYFGAGTRLSVL.

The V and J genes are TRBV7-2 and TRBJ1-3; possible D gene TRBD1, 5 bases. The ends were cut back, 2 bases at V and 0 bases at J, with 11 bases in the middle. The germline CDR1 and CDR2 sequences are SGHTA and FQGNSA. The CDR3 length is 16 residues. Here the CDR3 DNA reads TGTGCCAGCAGCTTATTTGGGGCCGACTCTGGAAACACCATATATTTT. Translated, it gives CASSLFGADSGNTIYF.

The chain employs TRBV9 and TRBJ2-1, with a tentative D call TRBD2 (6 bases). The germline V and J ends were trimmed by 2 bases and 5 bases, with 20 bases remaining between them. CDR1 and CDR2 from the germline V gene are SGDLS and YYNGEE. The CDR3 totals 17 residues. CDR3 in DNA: TGTGCCAGCAGCGTCAACCCGGGACTCTCCGCCCACAATGAGCAGTTCTTC. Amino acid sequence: CASSVNPGLSAHNEQFF. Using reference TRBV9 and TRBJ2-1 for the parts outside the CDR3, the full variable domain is DSGVTQTPKHLITATGQRVTLRCSPRSGDLSVYWYQQSLDQGLQFLIQYYNGEERAKGNILERFSAQQFPDLHSELNLSSLELGDSALYFCASSVNPGLSAHNEQFFGPGTRLTVL.

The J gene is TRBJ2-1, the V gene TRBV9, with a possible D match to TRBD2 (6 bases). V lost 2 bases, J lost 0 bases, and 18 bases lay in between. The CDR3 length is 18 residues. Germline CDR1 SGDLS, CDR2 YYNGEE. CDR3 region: CASSVQSGTGSSYNEQFF. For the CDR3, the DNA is TGTGCCAGCAGCGTCCAATCCGGGACTGGGAGCTCCTACAATGAGCAGTTCTTC.

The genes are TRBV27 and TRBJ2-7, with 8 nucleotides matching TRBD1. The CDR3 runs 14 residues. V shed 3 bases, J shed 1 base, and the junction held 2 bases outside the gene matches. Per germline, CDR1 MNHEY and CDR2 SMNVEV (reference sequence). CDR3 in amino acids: CASSFGDRSYEQYF. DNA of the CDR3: TGTGCCAGCAGTTTCGGGGACAGGTCCTACGAGCAGTACTTC.

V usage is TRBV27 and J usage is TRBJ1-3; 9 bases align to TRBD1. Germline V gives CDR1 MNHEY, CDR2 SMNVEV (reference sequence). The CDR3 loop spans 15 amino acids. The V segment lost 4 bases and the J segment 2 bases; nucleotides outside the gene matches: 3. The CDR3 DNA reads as TGTGCCAGCAGTTGGGGACAGGGAGCTGGAAACACCATATATTTT. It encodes CASSWGQGAGNTIYF.

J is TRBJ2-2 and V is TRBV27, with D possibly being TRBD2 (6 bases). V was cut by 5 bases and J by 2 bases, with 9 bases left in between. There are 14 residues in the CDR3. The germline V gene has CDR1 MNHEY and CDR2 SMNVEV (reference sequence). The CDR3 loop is CASSKGLNTGELFF. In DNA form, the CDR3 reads TGTGCCAGCAGTAAGGGACTCAACACCGGGGAGCTGTTTTTT.

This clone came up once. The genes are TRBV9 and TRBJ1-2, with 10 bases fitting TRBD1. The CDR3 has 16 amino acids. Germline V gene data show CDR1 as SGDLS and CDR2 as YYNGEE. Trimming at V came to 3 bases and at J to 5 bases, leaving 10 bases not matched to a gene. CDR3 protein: CASSGPGTGEDYGYTF. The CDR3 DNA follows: TGTGCCAGCAGCGGCCCCGGGACAGGGGAAGATTATGGCTACACCTTC. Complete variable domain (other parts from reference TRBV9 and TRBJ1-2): DSGVTQTPKHLITATGQRVTLRCSPRSGDLSVYWYQQSLDQGLQFLIQYYNGEERAKGNILERFSAQQFPDLHSELNLSSLELGDSALYFCASSGPGTGEDYGYTFGSGTRLTVV.

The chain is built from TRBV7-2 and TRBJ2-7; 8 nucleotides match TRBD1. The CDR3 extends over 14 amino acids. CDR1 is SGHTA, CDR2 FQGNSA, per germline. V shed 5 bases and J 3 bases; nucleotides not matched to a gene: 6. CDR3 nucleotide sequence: TGTGCCAGCAGCACCTGGACAGGGAGCTACGAGCAGTACTTC. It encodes CASSTWTGSYEQYF.

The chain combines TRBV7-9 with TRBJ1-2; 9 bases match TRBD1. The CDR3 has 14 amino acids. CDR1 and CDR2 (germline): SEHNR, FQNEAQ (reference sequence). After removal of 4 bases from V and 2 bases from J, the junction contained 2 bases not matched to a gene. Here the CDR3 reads CASSWGQGNYGYTF. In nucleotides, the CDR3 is TGTGCCAGCAGCTGGGGACAGGGAAACTATGGCTACACCTTC.